This T cell receptor beta chain was retrieved from a study of T and B cells in COVID-19 patients. Study-level information: COVID-19 patients gave peripheral blood either during active infection or after recovery. Critical illness requiring mechanical ventilation or extracorporeal membrane oxygenation affected about 65% of the 20 active-infection patients.

Findings of the study overall: Blood from mildly ill patients while symptomatic, and early samples from severe cases, were scarce. Patients with COVID-19 reportedly showed strongly skewed T cell receptor beta variable and joining gene usage.

This CDR3 has 15 residues. Germline CDR1 is SGHRS and CDR2 is YFSETQ. Trimming took 0 bases from V and 0 from J, leaving 7 bases between them. This clonotype was picked up a small number of times. The antigen remains unidentified. Each TRB amplification used about 230-550 ng of genomic DNA from blood. TRB rearrangements were amplified by multiplex PCR with BIOMED2 TRB-A/B primers. TCRdb analysed the multiplex PCR reads with MiXCR anew, one entry per CDR3 protein. The sample shows over 8,000 distinct CDR3 sequences, 37% of them seen only once. The sequenced sample was blood. The receptor comes from a human donor with active COVID-19. V gene TRBV5-1 combines with J gene TRBJ2-1; no firm D call. The CDR3 DNA sequence: TGCGCCAGCAGCTTGGCGAAAATCTCCTACAATGAGCAGTTCTTC. It is translated as CASSLAKISYNEQFF.